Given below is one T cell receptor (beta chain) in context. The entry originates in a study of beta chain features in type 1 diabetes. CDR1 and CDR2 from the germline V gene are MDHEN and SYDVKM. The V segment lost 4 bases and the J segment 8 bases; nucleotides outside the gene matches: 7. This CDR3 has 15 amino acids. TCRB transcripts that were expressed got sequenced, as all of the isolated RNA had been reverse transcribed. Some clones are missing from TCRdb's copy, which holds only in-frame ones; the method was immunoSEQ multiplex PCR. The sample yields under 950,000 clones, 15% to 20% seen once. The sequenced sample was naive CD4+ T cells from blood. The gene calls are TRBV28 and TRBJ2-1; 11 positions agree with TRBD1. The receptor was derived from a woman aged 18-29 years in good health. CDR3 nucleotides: TGTGCCAGCAGTTCAACTGGACAGGGGGCAGATGAGCAGTTCTTC. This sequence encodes CASSSTGQGADEQFF. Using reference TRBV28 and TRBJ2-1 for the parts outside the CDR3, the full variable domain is DVKVTQSSRYLVKRTGEKVFLECVQDMDHENMFWYRQDPGLGLRLIYFSYDVKMKEKGDIPEGYSVSREKKERFSLILESASTNQTSMYLCASSSTGQGADEQFFGPGTRLTVL.